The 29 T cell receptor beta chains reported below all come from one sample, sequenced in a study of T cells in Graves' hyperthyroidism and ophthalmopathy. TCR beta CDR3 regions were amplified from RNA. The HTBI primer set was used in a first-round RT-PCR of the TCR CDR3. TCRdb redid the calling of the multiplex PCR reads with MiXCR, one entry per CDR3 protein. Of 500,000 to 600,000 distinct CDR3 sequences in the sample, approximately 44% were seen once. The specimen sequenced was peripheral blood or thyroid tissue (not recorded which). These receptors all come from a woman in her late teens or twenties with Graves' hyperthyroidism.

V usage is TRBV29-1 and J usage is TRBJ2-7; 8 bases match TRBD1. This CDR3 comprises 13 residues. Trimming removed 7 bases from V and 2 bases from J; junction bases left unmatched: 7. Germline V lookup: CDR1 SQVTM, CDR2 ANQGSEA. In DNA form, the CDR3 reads TGCAGCGCCGGACAGGGCTCCACCTACGAGCAGTACTTC. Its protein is CSAGQGSTYEQYF.

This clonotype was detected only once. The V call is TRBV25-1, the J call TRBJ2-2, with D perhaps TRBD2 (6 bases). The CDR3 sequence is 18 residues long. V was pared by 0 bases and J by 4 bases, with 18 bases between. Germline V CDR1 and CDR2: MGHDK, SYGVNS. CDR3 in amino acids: CASSEYGGTHAVTGELFF. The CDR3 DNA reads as TGTGCCAGCAGTGAATACGGCGGGACTCATGCCGTCACCGGGGAGCTGTTTTTT.

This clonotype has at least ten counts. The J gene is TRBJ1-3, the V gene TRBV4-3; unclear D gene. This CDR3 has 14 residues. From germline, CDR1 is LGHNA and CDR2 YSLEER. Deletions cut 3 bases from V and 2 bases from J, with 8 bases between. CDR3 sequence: CASSQARAGNTIYF. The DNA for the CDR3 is TGCGCCAGCAGCCAGGCCAGAGCTGGAAACACCATATATTTT.

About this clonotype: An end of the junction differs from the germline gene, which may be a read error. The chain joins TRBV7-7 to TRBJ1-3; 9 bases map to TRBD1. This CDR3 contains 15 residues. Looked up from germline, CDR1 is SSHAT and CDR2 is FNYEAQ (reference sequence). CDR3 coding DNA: TGTGCTAGCAGCTCCGGGACAGGGTACCGAAACACCATATATTTT. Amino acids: CASSSGTGYRNTIYF.

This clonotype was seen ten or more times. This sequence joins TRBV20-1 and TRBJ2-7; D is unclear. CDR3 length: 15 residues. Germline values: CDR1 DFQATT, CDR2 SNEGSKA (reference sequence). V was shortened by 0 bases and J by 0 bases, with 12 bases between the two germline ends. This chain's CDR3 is CSARDQRAPSYEQYF. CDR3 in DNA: TGCAGTGCTAGAGATCAACGGGCCCCCTCCTACGAGCAGTACTTC.

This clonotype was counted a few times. The CDR3 DNA reads TGTGCCAGCAGCTTAGATTCTAGGGGACAATACAATGAGCAGTTCTTC. Its translation is CASSLDSRGQYNEQFF. The genes are TRBV7-2 and TRBJ2-1; D perhaps matches TRBD1 (6 bases). This CDR3 is built from 16 residues. Germline CDR1 is SGHTA and CDR2 is FQGNSA. Trimming cost V 1 base and J 4 bases, with 14 bases left between them.

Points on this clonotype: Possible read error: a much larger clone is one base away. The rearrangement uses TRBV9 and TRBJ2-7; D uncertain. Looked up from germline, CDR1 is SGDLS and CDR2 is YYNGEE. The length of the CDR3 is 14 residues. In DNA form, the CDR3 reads TGTGCCAGCAGCCCTTCAGCAGTCTCCTACGGGCAGTACTTC. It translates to CASSPSAVSYGQYF. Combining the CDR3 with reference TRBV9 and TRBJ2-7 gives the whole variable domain DSGVTQTPKHLITATGQRVTLRCSPRSGDLSVYWYQQSLDQGLQFLIQYYNGEERAKGNILERFSAQQFPDLHSELNLSSLELGDSALYFCASSPSAVSYGQYFGPGTRLTVT.

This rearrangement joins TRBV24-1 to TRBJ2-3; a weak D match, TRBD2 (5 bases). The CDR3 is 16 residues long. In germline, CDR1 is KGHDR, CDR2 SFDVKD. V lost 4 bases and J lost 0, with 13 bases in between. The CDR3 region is CATSDPQAASTDTQYF. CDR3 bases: TGTGCCACCAGTGACCCCCAAGCGGCTAGCACAGATACGCAGTATTTT.

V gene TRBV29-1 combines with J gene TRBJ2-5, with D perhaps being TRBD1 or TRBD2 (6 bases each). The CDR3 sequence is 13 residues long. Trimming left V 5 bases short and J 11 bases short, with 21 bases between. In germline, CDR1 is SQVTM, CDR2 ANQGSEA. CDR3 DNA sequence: TGCAGCGTTCTACGGGGGCCAAACAATGAGCAGTACTTC. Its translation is CSVLRGPNNEQYF.

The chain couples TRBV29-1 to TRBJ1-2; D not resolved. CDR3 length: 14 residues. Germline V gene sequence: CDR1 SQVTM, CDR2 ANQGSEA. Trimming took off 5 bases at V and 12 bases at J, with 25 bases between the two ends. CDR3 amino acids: CSVFERVSVMLHTF. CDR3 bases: TGCAGCGTTTTTGAGCGGGTATCCGTGATGTTGCACACCTTC.

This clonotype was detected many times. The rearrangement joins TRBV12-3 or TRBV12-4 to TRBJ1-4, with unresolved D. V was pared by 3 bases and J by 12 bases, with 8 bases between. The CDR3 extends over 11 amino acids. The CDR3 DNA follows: TGTGCCAGCAGTTTTGGGGTAGAACTGTTTTTT. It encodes CASSFGVELFF.

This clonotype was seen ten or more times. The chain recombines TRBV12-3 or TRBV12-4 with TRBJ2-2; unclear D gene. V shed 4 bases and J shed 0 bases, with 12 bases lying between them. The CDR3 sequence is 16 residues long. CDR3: CASSYTHQANTGELFF. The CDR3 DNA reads TGTGCCAGCAGTTACACCCACCAGGCGAACACCGGGGAGCTGTTTTTT.

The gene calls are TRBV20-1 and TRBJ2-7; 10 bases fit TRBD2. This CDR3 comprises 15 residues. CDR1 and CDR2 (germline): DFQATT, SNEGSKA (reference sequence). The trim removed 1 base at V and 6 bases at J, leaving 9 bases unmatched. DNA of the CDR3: TGCAGTGCTAGAGGCGAAACTAGCGGGATGGGCGAGCAGTACTTC. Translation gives CSARGETSGMGEQYF.

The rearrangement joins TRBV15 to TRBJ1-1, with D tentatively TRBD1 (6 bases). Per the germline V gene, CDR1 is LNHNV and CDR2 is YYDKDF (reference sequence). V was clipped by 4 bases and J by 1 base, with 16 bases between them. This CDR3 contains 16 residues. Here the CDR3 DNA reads TGTGCCACCAGCACGAATAGGGGGACCGCGAACACTGAAGCTTTCTTT. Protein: CATSTNRGTANTEAFF.

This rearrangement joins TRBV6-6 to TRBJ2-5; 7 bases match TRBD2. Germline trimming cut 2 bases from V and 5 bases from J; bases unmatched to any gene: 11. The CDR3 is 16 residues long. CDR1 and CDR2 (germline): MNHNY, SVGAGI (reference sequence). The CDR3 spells CASSYAGVGSMETQYF. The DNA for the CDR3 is TGTGCCAGCAGTTACGCGGGAGTTGGGTCGATGGAGACCCAGTACTTC.

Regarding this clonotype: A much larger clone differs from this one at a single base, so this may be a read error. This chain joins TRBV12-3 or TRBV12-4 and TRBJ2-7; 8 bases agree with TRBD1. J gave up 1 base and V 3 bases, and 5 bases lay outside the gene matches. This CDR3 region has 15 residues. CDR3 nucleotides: TGTGCCAGCAGTTTGGGCAGGGGGCGATCCTACGAGCAGTACTTC. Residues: CASSLGRGRSYEQYF.

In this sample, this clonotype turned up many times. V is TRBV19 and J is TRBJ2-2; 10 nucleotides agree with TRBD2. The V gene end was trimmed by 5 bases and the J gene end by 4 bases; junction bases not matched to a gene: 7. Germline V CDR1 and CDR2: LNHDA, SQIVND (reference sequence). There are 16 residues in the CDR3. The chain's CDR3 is CASSLSSGSSTGELFF. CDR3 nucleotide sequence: TGTGCCAGTAGTTTGTCTAGCGGGAGTAGCACCGGGGAGCTGTTTTTT.

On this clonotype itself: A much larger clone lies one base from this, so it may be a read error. CDR3 amino acids: CASTSDTHSYEQYF. In DNA form, the CDR3 reads TGTGCCAGCACATCTGACACGCACTCCTACGAGCAGTACTTC. V is TRBV12-3 or TRBV12-4 and J is TRBJ2-7; D is unresolved. The CDR3 spans 14 residues. V lost 7 bases and J lost 0, with 13 bases in between.

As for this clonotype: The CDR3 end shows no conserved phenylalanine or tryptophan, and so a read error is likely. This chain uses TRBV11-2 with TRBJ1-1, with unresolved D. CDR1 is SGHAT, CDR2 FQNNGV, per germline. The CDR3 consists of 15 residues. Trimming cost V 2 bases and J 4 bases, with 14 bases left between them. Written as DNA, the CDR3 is TGTGCCAGCAGCTTACTTCAGGAATGGAGCACTGAAGCTTTCCTT. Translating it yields CASSLLQEWSTEAFL.

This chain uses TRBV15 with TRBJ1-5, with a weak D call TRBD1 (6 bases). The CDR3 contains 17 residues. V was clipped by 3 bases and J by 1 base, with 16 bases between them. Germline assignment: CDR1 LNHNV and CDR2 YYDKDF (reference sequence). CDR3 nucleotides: TGTGCCACCAGCAGTTTTTCGGGCAGGGGAAGCAATCAGCCCCAGCATTTT. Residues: CATSSFSGRGSNQPQHF.

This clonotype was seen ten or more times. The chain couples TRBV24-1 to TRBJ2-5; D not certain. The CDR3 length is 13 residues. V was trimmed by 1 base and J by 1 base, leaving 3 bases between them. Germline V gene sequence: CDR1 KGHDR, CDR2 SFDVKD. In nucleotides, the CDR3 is TGTGCCACCAGTGATTTCCCCCAAGAGACCCAGTACTTC. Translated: CATSDFPQETQYF.

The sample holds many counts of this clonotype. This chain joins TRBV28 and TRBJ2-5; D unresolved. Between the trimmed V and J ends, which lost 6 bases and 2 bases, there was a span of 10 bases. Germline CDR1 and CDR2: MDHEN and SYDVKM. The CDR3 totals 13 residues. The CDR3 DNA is TGTGCCAGCAGAATACACTCTCAAGAGACCCAGTACTTC. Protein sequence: CASRIHSQETQYF. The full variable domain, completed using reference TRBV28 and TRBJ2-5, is DVKVTQSSRYLVKRTGEKVFLECVQDMDHENMFWYRQDPGLGLRLIYFSYDVKMKEKGDIPEGYSVSREKKERFSLILESASTNQTSMYLCASRIHSQETQYFGPGTRLLVL.

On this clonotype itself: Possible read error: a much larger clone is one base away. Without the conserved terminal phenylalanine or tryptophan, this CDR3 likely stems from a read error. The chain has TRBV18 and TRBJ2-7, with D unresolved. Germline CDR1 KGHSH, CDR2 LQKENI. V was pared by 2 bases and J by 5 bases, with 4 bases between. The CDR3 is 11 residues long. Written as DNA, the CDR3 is TGTGCCAGCTCACCAAGCCACGAGCAGTACCTC. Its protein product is CASSPSHEQYL.

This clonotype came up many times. As DNA, the CDR3 is TGTGCCACCAGCAGAGACACCCAGGGGGGCTACACCTTC. Residues: CATSRDTQGGYTF. The chain combines TRBV15 with TRBJ1-2; TRBD1 might be the D (6 bases). Deletions cut 0 bases from V and 8 bases from J, with 10 bases between. This CDR3 is built from 13 residues. CDR1 is LNHNV, CDR2 YYDKDF, per germline (reference sequence).

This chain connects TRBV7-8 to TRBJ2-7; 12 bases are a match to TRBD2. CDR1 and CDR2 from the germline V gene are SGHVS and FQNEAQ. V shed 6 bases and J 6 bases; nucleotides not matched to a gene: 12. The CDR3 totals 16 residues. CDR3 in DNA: TGTGCCAGCAGTACCGGGACTAGCGGGCGGAGGGGCGAGCAGTACTTC. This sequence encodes CASSTGTSGRRGEQYF.

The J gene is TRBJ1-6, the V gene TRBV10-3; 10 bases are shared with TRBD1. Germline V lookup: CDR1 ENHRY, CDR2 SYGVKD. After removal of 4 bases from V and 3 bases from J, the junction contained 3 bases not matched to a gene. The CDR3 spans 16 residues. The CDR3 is CAISVDRGHYNSPLHF. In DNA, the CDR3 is TGTGCCATCAGTGTTGACAGGGGGCACTATAATTCACCCCTCCACTTT.

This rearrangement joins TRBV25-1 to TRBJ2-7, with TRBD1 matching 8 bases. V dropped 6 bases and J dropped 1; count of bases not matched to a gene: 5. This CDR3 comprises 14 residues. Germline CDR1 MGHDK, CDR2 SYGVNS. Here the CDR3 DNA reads TGTGCCAGCAGAGCGACAGGGGTATCCTACGAGCAGTACTTC. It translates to CASRATGVSYEQYF.

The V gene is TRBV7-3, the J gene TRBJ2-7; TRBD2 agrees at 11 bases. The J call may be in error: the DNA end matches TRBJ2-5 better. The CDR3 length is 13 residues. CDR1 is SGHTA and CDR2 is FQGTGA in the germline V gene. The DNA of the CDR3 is TGTGCCAGCGCAAGACTAGCGGGGGAGACCCAGTACTTC. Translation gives CASARLAGETQYF.

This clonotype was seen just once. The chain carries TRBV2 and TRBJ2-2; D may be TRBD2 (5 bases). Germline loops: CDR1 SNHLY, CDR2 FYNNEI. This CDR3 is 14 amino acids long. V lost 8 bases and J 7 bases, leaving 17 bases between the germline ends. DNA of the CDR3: TGTGCCAGCGGAGGAACTCGGGATGGCGGGGAGCTGTTTTTT. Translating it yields CASGGTRDGGELFF.